The source of this T cell receptor (beta chain) is a study of T cell responses to AZD1222 COVID-19 vaccine. Overall study results and limits: Of the AZD1222 recipients, only 5 to 7 were seropositive at baseline.

Germline V gene sequence: CDR1 MGHRA, CDR2 YSYEKL. With 4 bases removed from V and 5 bases from J, the gap between germline ends came to 15 bases. The CDR3 has 14 amino acids. Some clones are missing from TCRdb's copy, which holds only in-frame ones; the method was immunoSEQ multiplex PCR. The sample consists of approximately 150,000 clones, 85% to 95% of them appearing once. For this clone: The antigen remains undetermined.

The V gene is TRBV4-1, the J gene TRBJ2-7; a weak D match, TRBD1 (5 bases). This TCR was recovered from an adult in good health. The material sequenced was peripheral blood, taken on day 0 of AZD1222 vaccination. CDR3 DNA: TGCGCCAGCAGCCGGAGAAACCAGGGTGACGAGCAGTACTTC. Translating gives CASSRRNQGDEQYF.